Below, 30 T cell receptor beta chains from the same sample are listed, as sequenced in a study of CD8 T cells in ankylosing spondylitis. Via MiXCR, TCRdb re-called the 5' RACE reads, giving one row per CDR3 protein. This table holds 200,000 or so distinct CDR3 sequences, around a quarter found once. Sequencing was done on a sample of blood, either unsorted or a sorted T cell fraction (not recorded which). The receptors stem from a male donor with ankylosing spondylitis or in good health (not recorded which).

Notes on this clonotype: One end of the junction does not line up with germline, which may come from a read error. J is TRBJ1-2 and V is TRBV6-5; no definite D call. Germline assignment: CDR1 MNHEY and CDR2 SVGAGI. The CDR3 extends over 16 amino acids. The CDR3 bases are TGTGCTAGCAGTTACTCGACGAAATCGTCGGTCTATGGCTACACCTTC. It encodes CASSYSTKSSVYGYTF.

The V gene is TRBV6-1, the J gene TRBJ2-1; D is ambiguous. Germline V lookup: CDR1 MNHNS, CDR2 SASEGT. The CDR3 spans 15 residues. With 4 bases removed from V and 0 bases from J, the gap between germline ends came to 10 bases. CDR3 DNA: TGTGCCAGCAGTGCGGACCAATTCTCCTACAATGAGCAGTTCTTC. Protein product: CASSADQFSYNEQFF.

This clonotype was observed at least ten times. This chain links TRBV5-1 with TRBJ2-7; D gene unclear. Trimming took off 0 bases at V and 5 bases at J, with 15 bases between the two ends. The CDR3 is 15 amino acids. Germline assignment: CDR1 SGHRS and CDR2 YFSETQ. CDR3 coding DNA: TGCGCCAGCAGCTTGGTTGGCGGTAATGTCGACGAGCAGTACTTC. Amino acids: CASSLVGGNVDEQYF.

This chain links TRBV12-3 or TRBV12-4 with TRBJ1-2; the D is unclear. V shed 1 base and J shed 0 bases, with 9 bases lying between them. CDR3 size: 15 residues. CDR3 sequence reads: CASSLVGGANYGYTF. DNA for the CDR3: TGTGCCAGCAGTTTAGTCGGCGGCGCTAACTATGGCTACACCTTC.

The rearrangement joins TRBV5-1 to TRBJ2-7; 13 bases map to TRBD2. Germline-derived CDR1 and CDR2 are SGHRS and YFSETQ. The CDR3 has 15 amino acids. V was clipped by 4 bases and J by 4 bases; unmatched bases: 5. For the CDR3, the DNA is TGCGCCAGCAGCACGGGGACTAGCGGGATATACGAGCAGTACTTC. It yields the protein CASSTGTSGIYEQYF.

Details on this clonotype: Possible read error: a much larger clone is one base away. The DNA of the CDR3 is TGTGCCAGCAGCGTAGGTAGCGGGAGGAGGACAGATGCGCAGTATTTT. This sequence encodes CASSVGSGRRTDAQYF. The chain carries TRBV9 and TRBJ2-3; 10 nucleotides agree with TRBD2. The CDR3 runs to 16 residues. Germline V gives CDR1 SGDLS, CDR2 YYNGEE.

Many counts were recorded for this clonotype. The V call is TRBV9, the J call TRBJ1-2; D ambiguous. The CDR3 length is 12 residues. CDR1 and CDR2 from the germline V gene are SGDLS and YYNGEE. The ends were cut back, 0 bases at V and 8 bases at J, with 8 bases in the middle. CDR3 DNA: TGTGCCAGCAGCGTAGAAACCAGGGGCTACACCTTC. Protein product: CASSVETRGYTF.

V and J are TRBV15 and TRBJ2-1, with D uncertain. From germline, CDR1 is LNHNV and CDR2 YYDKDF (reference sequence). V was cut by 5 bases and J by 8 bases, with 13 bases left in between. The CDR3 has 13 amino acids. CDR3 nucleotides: TGTGCCACCAGCCCGACACTGGTCTATGAGCAGTTCTTC. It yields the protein CATSPTLVYEQFF. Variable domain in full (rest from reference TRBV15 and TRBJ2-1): DAMVIQNPRYQVTQFGKPVTLSCSQTLNHNVMYWYQQKSSQAPKLLFHYYDKDFNNEADTPDNFQSRRPNTSFCFLDIRSPGLGDTAMYLCATSPTLVYEQFFGPGTRLTVL.

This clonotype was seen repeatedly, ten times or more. DNA for the CDR3: TGCGCCAGCAGCCTAGCCACCGGGACAAATTTGAACTATGGCTACACCTTC. This codes for CASSLATGTNLNYGYTF. This chain links TRBV5-1 with TRBJ1-2; perhaps TRBD1 as D (6 bases). The V gene lost 4 bases and the J gene lost 2 bases, with 21 bases spanning the gap. The CDR3 extends over 17 amino acids. CDR1 is SGHRS and CDR2 is YFSETQ in the germline V gene.

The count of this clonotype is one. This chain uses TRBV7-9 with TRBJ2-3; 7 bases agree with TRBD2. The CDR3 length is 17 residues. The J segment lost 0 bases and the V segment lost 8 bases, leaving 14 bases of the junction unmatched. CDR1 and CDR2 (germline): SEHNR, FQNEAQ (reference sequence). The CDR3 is CASLRVGGPGSTDTQYF. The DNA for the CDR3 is TGTGCCAGCCTACGCGTGGGAGGGCCAGGGAGCACAGATACGCAGTATTTT.

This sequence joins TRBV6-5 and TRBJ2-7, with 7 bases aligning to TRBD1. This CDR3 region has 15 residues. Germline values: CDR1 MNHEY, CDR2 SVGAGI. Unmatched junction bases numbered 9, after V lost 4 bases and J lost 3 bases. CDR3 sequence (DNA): TGTGCCAGCAGTTTACGACAGGGTGGGGACTACGAGCAGTACTTC. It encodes CASSLRQGGDYEQYF.

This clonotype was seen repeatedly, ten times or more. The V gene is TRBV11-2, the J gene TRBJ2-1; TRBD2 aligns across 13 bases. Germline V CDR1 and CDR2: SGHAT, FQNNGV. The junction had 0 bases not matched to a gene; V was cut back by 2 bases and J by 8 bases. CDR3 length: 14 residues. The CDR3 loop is CASSLTSGRDEQFF. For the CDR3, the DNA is TGTGCCAGCAGCTTAACTAGCGGGAGGGATGAGCAGTTCTTC.

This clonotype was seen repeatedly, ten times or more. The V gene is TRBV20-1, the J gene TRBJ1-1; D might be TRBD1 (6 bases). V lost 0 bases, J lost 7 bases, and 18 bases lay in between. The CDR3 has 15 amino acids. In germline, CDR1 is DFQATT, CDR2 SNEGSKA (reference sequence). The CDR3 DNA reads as TGCAGTGCTAGAGATCCATCAGGGGCGGGGGATGAAGCTTTCTTT. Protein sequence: CSARDPSGAGDEAFF.

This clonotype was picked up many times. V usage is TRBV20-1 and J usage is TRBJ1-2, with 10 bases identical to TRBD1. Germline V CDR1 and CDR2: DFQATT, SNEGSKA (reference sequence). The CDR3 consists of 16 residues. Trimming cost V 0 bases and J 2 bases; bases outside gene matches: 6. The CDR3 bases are TGCAGTGCTAGAGACCCGACAGGGGGCGCCAACTATGGCTACACCTTC. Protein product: CSARDPTGGANYGYTF.

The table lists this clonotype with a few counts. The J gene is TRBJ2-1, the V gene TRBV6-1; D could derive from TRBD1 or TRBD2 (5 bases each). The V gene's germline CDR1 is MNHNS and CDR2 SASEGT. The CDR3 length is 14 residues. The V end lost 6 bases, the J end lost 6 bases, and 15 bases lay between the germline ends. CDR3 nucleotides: TGTGCCAGCAGACGCCGGGACCTAATCAATGAGCAGTTCTTC. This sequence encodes CASRRRDLINEQFF.

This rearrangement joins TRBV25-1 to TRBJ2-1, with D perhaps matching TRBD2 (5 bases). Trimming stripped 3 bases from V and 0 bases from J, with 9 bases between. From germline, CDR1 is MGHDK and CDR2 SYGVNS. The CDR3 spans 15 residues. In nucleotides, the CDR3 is TGTGCCAGCAGTGATGCAGCGGACTCCTACAATGAGCAGTTCTTC. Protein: CASSDAADSYNEQFF. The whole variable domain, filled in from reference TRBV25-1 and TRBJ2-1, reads EADIYQTPRYLVIGTGKKITLECSQTMGHDKMYWYQQDPGMELHLIHYSYGVNSTEKGDLSSESTVSRIRTEHFPLTLESARPSHTSQYLCASSDAADSYNEQFFGPGTRLTVL.

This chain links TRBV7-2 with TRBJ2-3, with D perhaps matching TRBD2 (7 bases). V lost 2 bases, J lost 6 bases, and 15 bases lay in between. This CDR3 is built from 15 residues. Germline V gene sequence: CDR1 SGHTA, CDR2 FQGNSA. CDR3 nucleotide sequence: TGTGCCAGCAGCTTACGAGGGGGGGGACTGGATACGCAGTATTTT. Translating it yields CASSLRGGGLDTQYF.

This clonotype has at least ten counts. CDR3 sequence reads: CASSLRFSATGELFF. As DNA, the CDR3 is TGTGCCAGCAGTTTAAGGTTTTCGGCCACCGGGGAGCTGTTTTTT. The rearrangement links TRBV12-3 or TRBV12-4 to TRBJ2-2; D is undetermined. This CDR3 region has 15 residues. Trimming removed 2 bases at V and 4 bases at J, with 11 bases between.

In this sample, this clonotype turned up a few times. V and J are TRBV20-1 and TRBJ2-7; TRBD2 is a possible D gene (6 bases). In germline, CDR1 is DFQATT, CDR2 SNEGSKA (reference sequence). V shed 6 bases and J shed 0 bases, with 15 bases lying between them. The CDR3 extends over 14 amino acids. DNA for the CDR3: TGCAGTGCCCCGACGCCGGGACTCTCCTACGAGCAGTACTTC. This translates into CSAPTPGLSYEQYF.

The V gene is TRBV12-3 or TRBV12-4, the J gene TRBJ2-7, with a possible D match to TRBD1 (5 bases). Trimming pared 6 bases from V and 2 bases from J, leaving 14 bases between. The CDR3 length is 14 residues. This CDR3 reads CASRNLQATYEQYF. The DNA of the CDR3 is TGTGCCAGCAGGAACTTACAGGCCACCTACGAGCAGTACTTC.

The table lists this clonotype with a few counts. The CDR3 nucleotides read TGCGCCAGCAGCTTGGTCGGCAGGGGTGACGAGCAGTACTTC. Encoded protein: CASSLVGRGDEQYF. The chain links TRBV5-1 to TRBJ2-7; a possible D gene is TRBD1 (6 bases). Looked up from germline, CDR1 is SGHRS and CDR2 is YFSETQ. The CDR3 consists of 14 residues. The germline V and J ends were trimmed by 0 bases and 5 bases, with 12 bases remaining between them. Full variable domain (rest looked up from reference TRBV5-1 and TRBJ2-7): KAGVTQTPRYLIKTRGQQVTLSCSPISGHRSVSWYQQTPGQGLQFLFEYFSETQRNKGNFPGRFSGRQFSNSRSEMNVSTLELGDSALYLCASSLVGRGDEQYFGPGTRLTVT.

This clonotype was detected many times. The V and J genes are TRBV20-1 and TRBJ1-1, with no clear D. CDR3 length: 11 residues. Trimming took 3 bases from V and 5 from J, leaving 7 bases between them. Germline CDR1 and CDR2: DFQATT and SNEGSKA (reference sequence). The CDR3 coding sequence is TGCAGTGCTAGTGTCGGGACTGAAGCTTTCTTT. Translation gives CSASVGTEAFF.

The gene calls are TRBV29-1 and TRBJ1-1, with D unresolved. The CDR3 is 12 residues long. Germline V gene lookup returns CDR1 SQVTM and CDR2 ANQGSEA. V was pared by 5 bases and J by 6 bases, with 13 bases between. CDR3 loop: CSVRDGFAEAFF. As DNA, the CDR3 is TGCAGCGTTCGGGATGGTTTCGCTGAAGCTTTCTTT.

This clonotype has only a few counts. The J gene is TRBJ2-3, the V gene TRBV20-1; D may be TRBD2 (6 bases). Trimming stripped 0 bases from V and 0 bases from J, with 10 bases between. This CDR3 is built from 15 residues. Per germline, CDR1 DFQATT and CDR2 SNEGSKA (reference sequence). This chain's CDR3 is CSARDLAKSTDTQYF. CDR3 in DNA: TGCAGTGCTAGAGATCTAGCGAAAAGCACAGATACGCAGTATTTT.

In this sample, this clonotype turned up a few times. The CDR3 sequence is CASSLEPGTDGYF. CDR3 nucleotide sequence: TGTGCCAGCAGCTTAGAGCCCGGGACCGACGGGTACTTC. This chain connects TRBV7-9 to TRBJ2-4; D is possibly TRBD1 or TRBD2 (5 bases each). Deletions cut 1 base from V and 15 bases from J, with 16 bases between. The CDR3 spans 13 residues. Germline CDR1 SEHNR, CDR2 FQNEAQ (reference sequence). The entire variable domain, with the rest obtained from reference TRBV7-9 and TRBJ2-4, is as follows: DTGVSQNPRHKITKRGQNVTFRCDPISEHNRLYWYRQTLGQGPEFLTYFQNEAQLEKSRLLSDRFSAERPKGSFSTLEIQRTEQGDSAMYLCASSLEPGTDGYFGAGTRLSVL.

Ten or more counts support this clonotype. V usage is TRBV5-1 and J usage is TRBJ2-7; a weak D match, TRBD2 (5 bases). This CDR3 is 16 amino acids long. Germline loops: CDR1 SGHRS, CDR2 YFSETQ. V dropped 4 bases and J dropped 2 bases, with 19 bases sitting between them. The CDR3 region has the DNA TGCGCCAGCAGCGGAGCCACCACAGCGGCGACCTACGAGCAGTACTTC. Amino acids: CASSGATTAATYEQYF.

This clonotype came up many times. The DNA of the CDR3 is TGCAGCGTTGCTGGGGCGTTAAATCAGCCCCAGCATTTT. It yields the protein CSVAGALNQPQHF. The rearrangement joins TRBV29-1 to TRBJ1-5, with a possible D match to TRBD1 (5 bases). CDR3 length: 13 residues. From germline, CDR1 is SQVTM and CDR2 ANQGSEA. The V gene lost 4 bases and the J gene lost 4 bases, with 11 bases spanning the gap.

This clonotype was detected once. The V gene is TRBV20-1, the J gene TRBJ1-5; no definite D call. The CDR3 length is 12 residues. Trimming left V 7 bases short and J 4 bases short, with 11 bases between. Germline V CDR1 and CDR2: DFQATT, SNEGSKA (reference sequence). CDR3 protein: CSVAEANQPQHF. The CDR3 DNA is TGCAGTGTCGCGGAGGCAAATCAGCCCCAGCATTTT.

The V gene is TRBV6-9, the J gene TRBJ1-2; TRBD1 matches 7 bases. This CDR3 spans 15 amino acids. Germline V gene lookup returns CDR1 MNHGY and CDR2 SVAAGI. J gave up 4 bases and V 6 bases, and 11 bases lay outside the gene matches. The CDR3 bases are TGTGCCAGCAGCCTAGAAACAGGGGTTGGCTATGGCTACACCTTC. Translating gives CASSLETGVGYGYTF.

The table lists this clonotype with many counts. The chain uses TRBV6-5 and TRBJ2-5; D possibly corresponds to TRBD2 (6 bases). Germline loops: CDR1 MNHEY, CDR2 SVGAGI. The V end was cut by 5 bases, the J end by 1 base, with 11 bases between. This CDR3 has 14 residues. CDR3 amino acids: CASSVLGGQETQYF. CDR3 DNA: TGTGCCAGCAGTGTACTGGGGGGCCAAGAGACCCAGTACTTC.